Shown below are 29 T cell receptor beta chains from a single sample sequenced in a study of T cell responses to AZD1222 COVID-19 vaccine. Measured with immunoSEQ multiplex PCR; TCRdb has only the in-frame clones, and not every one. Among about 150,000 clones listed, 88% were seen once. This specimen consisted of peripheral blood, obtained after recovery from COVID-19. These receptors all come from an adult who had recovered from COVID-19.

The chain combines TRBV5-5 with TRBJ1-2; 7 bases match TRBD1. Per the germline V gene, CDR1 is SGHKS and CDR2 is YYEKEE (reference sequence). V shed 4 bases, J shed 4 bases, and the junction held 7 bases outside the gene matches. The CDR3 length is 14 residues. CDR3 sequence reads: CASSREGQSYGYTF. The CDR3 bases are TGTGCCAGCAGCCGAGAGGGACAGAGCTATGGCTACACCTTC.

This rearrangement joins TRBV2 to TRBJ2-2; D not certain. In germline, CDR1 is SNHLY, CDR2 FYNNEI. Trimming removed 5 bases from V and 3 bases from J, with 10 bases in between. The CDR3 covers 14 residues. CDR3 protein: CASSPPVHTGELFF. The CDR3 nucleotides are TGTGCCAGCAGTCCCCCCGTGCACACCGGGGAGCTGTTTTTT.

V usage is TRBV5-1 and J usage is TRBJ1-1; D not resolved. This CDR3 is 14 amino acids long. V was cut by 0 bases and J by 0 bases, with 6 bases left in between. The germline gives CDR1 SGHRS, CDR2 YFSETQ. This chain's CDR3 is CASSLVAMNTEAFF. The CDR3 DNA follows: TGCGCCAGCAGCTTGGTAGCTATGAACACTGAAGCTTTCTTT.

The chain links TRBV7-9 to TRBJ1-1, with D perhaps matching TRBD1 (5 bases). The V gene's germline CDR1 is SEHNR and CDR2 FQNEAQ (reference sequence). The CDR3 loop spans 13 amino acids. V shed 7 bases and J shed 5 bases, with 14 bases lying between them. CDR3: CASNIGGRTEAFF. CDR3 in DNA: TGTGCCAGCAACATCGGGGGTAGGACTGAAGCTTTCTTT.

This chain connects TRBV4-2 to TRBJ2-7; D remains ambiguous. CDR1 is LGHNA, CDR2 YNFKEQ, per germline. This CDR3 contains 13 residues. V lost 0 bases, J lost 2 bases, and 5 bases lay in between. This CDR3 reads CASSQDGPYEQYF. CDR3 sequence (DNA): TGTGCCAGCAGCCAAGACGGGCCCTACGAGCAGTACTTC.

V is TRBV6-1 and J is TRBJ1-2; TRBD1 aligns across 9 bases. The junction had 9 bases not matched to a gene; V was cut back by 3 bases and J by 7 bases. The CDR3 totals 15 residues. CDR1 and CDR2 (germline): MNHNS, SASEGT. CDR3 bases: TGTGCCAGCAGTGATGTCGGACAGGGGATAGGTGGCTACACCTTC. Its protein product is CASSDVGQGIGGYTF.

This clone showed up many times. The rearrangement uses TRBV2 and TRBJ1-2; perhaps TRBD1 as D (6 bases). The CDR3 is 13 residues long. Germline CDR1 and CDR2: SNHLY and FYNNEI. V dropped 4 bases and J dropped 0 bases, with 6 bases sitting between them. The DNA for the CDR3 is TGTGCCAGCAGTGGGACAGCTAACTATGGCTACACCTTC. Its translation is CASSGTANYGYTF.

This chain connects TRBV29-1 to TRBJ2-7, with D hard to call. The CDR3 spans 13 residues. Between the trimmed V and J ends, which lost 4 bases and 2 bases, there was a span of 12 bases. The germline CDR1 and CDR2 sequences are SQVTM and ANQGSEA. The CDR3 coding sequence is TGCAGCGTTGCTCAGTCCCTCACCTACGAGCAGTACTTC. This sequence encodes CSVAQSLTYEQYF.

V usage is TRBV2 and J usage is TRBJ1-1; D gene uncertain. V lost 5 bases to trimming and J lost 0 bases, with 7 bases between them. This CDR3 spans 13 amino acids. Germline V gene sequence: CDR1 SNHLY, CDR2 FYNNEI. The CDR3 DNA reads as TGTGCCAGCAGTCTATACATGAACACTGAAGCTTTCTTT. It is translated as CASSLYMNTEAFF.

Points on this clone: Other DNA sequences within the sample encode an identical CDR3. The V and J genes are TRBV29-1 and TRBJ1-5; D possibly corresponds to TRBD1 (5 bases). The CDR3 runs 12 residues. The germline CDR1 and CDR2 sequences are SQVTM and ANQGSEA. The V end was cut by 4 bases, the J end by 4 bases, with 8 bases between. The CDR3 loop is CSVGGVNQPQHF. The DNA for the CDR3 is TGCAGCGTTGGGGGGGTAAATCAGCCCCAGCATTTT.

The chain employs TRBV29-1 and TRBJ2-7; tentatively, D is TRBD1 (6 bases). V shed 7 bases and J shed 7 bases, with 17 bases lying between them. Per germline, CDR1 SQVTM and CDR2 ANQGSEA. This CDR3 is built from 12 residues. In DNA, the CDR3 is TGCAGCGCTGGGTCAGGGGCGAGAGAGCAGTACTTC. Its protein product is CSAGSGAREQYF.

The chain carries TRBV3-1 (or the pseudogene TRBV3-2) and TRBJ2-3; 10 bases are a match to TRBD2. Unmatched junction bases numbered 5, after V lost 3 bases and J lost 2 bases. This CDR3 region has 16 residues. CDR1 is LGHDT, CDR2 YNNKEL, per germline (reference sequence). CDR3 in amino acids: CASSHGTSEVTDTQYF. The DNA of the CDR3 is TGTGCCAGCAGCCACGGGACTAGCGAGGTCACAGATACGCAGTATTTT.

The chain couples TRBV11-2 to TRBJ2-7, with 7 bases lining up with TRBD2. This CDR3 spans 14 amino acids. Germline assignment: CDR1 SGHAT and CDR2 FQNNGV. Trimming at V came to 1 base and at J to 3 bases, leaving 3 bases not matched to a gene. CDR3 bases: TGTGCCAGCAGCTTAGGGCGGGAGAACTACGAGCAGTACTTC. Its translation: CASSLGRENYEQYF.

The chain uses TRBV19 and TRBJ1-1; D remains ambiguous. Germline CDR1 LNHDA, CDR2 SQIVND (reference sequence). Trimming cost V 2 bases and J 1 base, with 11 bases left between them. This CDR3 spans 15 amino acids. This CDR3 is CASSISPIPNTEAFF. The CDR3 DNA is TGTGCCAGTAGTATAAGTCCGATACCGAACACTGAAGCTTTCTTT.

J is TRBJ2-5 and V is TRBV5-3, with D hard to call. TRBV5-3 is sorted into the ORF group, with uncertain function. The V gene lost 5 bases and the J gene lost 0 bases, with 5 bases spanning the gap. The CDR3 is 12 residues long. CDR3 sequence reads: CARRPYQETQYF. The CDR3 DNA follows: TGTGCCAGAAGACCGTACCAAGAGACCCAGTACTTC.

This clone is a singleton in its sample. The chain links TRBV2 to TRBJ1-2, with D unclear. V dropped 3 bases and J dropped 2 bases, with 16 bases sitting between them. Germline CDR1 and CDR2: SNHLY and FYNNEI. This CDR3 region has 16 residues. CDR3 protein: CASSEIRQPLNYGYTF. The CDR3 DNA reads TGTGCCAGCAGTGAGATTCGGCAACCTCTCAACTATGGCTACACCTTC.

The genes are TRBV21-1 and TRBJ1-1; the D call in the table, TRBD1, was not verified against the DNA. TRBV21-1 represents a pseudogene. The CDR3 contains 15 residues. CDR3 sequence (DNA): TGTGCCAGCAGGCATGGGACAGTTAATAACACTGAAGCTTTCTTT. Its protein is CASRHGTVNNTEAFF.

The chain uses TRBV6-2 or TRBV6-3 and TRBJ1-4; no definite D call. CDR1 and CDR2 from the germline V gene are MNHEY and SVGEGT. Deletions cut 0 bases from V and 3 bases from J, with 8 bases between. This CDR3 is built from 15 residues. The CDR3 DNA reads as TGTGCCAGCAGTTACTCGACGTCAGCTAATGAAAAACTGTTTTTT. This codes for CASSYSTSANEKLFF.

In this sample, this clone turned up once. The chain joins TRBV5-1 to TRBJ1-2; TRBD1 matches 7 bases. The length of the CDR3 is 14 residues. In germline, CDR1 is SGHRS, CDR2 YFSETQ. Unmatched junction bases numbered 12, after V lost 7 bases and J lost 6 bases. Written as DNA, the CDR3 is TGCGCCAGCGCAACGACAGGAGGGGGCAATGGCTACACCTTC. This encodes CASATTGGGNGYTF.

The rearrangement links TRBV2 to TRBJ1-5; possible D gene TRBD1, 6 bases. Trimming took off 0 bases at V and 1 base at J, with 7 bases between the two ends. CDR1 and CDR2 (germline): SNHLY, FYNNEI. The CDR3 is 15 residues long. This CDR3 is CASSEAQGSNQPQHF. CDR3 in DNA: TGTGCCAGCAGTGAAGCGCAGGGGAGCAATCAGCCCCAGCATTTT.

This sequence joins TRBV7-2 and TRBJ1-3; 9 nucleotides agree with TRBD1. V was pared by 1 base and J by 4 bases, with 8 bases of the junction left unmatched. Germline-derived CDR1 and CDR2 are SGHTA and FQGNSA. This CDR3 is built from 17 residues. The DNA of the CDR3 is TGTGCCAGCAGCTTAGTCGGGACAGGGTGGGACGGAAACACCATATATTTT. The encoded protein is CASSLVGTGWDGNTIYF.

The rearrangement links TRBV6-5 to TRBJ1-6, with TRBD1 as a possible D gene (6 bases). This CDR3 has 14 residues. V lost 6 bases and J 6 bases, leaving 12 bases between the germline ends. Germline lookup yields CDR1 MNHEY and CDR2 SVGAGI. CDR3 loop: CASRARTVNSPLHF. The DNA of the CDR3 is TGTGCCAGCAGAGCCCGGACAGTTAATTCACCCCTCCACTTT.

The rearrangement links TRBV28 to TRBJ2-1, with 10 bases lining up with TRBD1. Germline V gene data show CDR1 as MDHEN and CDR2 as SYDVKM. V lost 3 bases and J lost 3; bases outside the gene matches: 2. The CDR3 consists of 15 residues. This CDR3 reads CASSFRDRGYNEQFF. The CDR3, as DNA: TGTGCCAGCAGTTTCCGGGACAGGGGCTACAATGAGCAGTTCTTC.

The CDR3 coding sequence is TGTGCCAGCAGTGAGCACGGGACTAGCACAGATACGCAGTATTTT. Residues: CASSEHGTSTDTQYF. The V and J genes are TRBV6-4 and TRBJ2-3; D is perhaps TRBD2 (6 bases). With 3 bases removed from V and 0 bases from J, the gap between germline ends came to 10 bases. This CDR3 contains 15 residues. Germline CDR1 is MRHNA and CDR2 is SNTAGT.

V gene TRBV14 combines with J gene TRBJ1-2; D not resolved. V lost 4 bases and J lost 7, with 13 bases in between. This CDR3 region has 13 residues. Germline CDR1 SGHDN, CDR2 FVKESK. Here the CDR3 DNA reads TGTGCCAGCAGCCCCGCGCTCAGGAGTGGCTACACCTTC. Its protein is CASSPALRSGYTF.

V is TRBV11-1 and J is TRBJ2-7; possible D gene TRBD1, 5 bases. V lost 3 bases and J 6 bases, leaving 18 bases between the germline ends. Germline CDR1 and CDR2: SGHAT and FQDESV (reference sequence). This CDR3 is 15 amino acids long. The CDR3 protein is CASSFVGKGKGEQYF. The CDR3 DNA sequence: TGTGCCAGCAGCTTCGTAGGGAAGGGGAAGGGCGAGCAGTACTTC.

The CDR3 loop reads CASSRDRGKHF. CDR3 DNA sequence: TGTGCCAGTAGTCGAGACAGGGGAAAGCATTTT. V usage is TRBV19 and J usage is TRBJ1-5; 8 nucleotides match TRBD1. Losses at the gene ends were 5 bases for V and 14 bases for J; bases not matched to a gene: 5. CDR1 and CDR2 from the germline V gene are LNHDA and SQIVND (reference sequence). The CDR3 consists of 11 residues.

The gene calls are TRBV29-1 and TRBJ2-1; TRBD2 is a possible D gene (5 bases). The CDR3 is made up of 13 amino acids. Trimming pared 4 bases from V and 0 bases from J, leaving 7 bases between. Germline V gene data show CDR1 as SQVTM and CDR2 as ANQGSEA. The CDR3 DNA follows: TGCAGCGTTGCAACTAGCTCCTACAATGAGCAGTTCTTC. This gives the protein CSVATSSYNEQFF.

CDR3 sequence (DNA): TGTGCCAGCAGCGTAGGGACGTGGGGCCAGAACAGAGGCGAGCAGTACTTC. This codes for CASSVGTWGQNRGEQYF. This chain joins TRBV9 and TRBJ2-7; the D gene is possibly TRBD1 (5 bases). V lost 0 bases and J 6 bases, leaving 22 bases between the germline ends. The CDR3 consists of 17 residues. Germline CDR1 SGDLS, CDR2 YYNGEE.